This T cell receptor beta chain came from a study of blood T cell repertoires in COVID-19. Across the study: COVID-19 samples from acute and convalescent phases originated in the United States, Italy and Spain. From T cells, B-cell-depleted T cells, or PBMCs came the material, which was cDNA or gDNA.

Individuals aged about 18 to 100 years were recruited from 24 US areas. The study assigned cohorts using participant-reported clinical history. Libraries were prepared by immunoSEQ multiplex PCR; TCRdb keeps only in-frame clonotypes and omits some of them. The sample yields roughly 260,000 clones, 87% seen once. The V gene lost 7 bases and the J gene lost 3 bases, with 11 bases spanning the gap. The CDR3 covers 13 residues. In germline, CDR1 is MNHEY, CDR2 SVGAGI. The J gene is TRBJ2-3, the V gene TRBV6-5; tentatively, D is TRBD2 (5 bases). Sequenced material: PBMCs or T cells enriched from blood (not recorded which). The origin of this receptor is a woman aged 25 to 39 with acute COVID-19. DNA of the CDR3: TGTGCCAGCACCCCCCGGGGAACAGATACGCAGTATTTT. Translating gives CASTPRGTDTQYF.